The TCR beta chain described here comes from a study of T cell changes during pregnancy in multiple sclerosis. Trimming left V 6 bases short and J 2 bases short, with 14 bases between. The CDR3 loop spans 15 amino acids. Looked up from germline, CDR1 is MDHEN and CDR2 is SYDVKM. Some clones are missing from TCRdb's copy, which holds only in-frame ones; the method was immunoSEQ multiplex PCR. The profile covers about 20,000 clones, with around 90% appearing a single time and 5% to 6.5% taken by the ten largest. This chain connects TRBV28 to TRBJ2-1; no definite D call. Sequences were derived from CD8+ T cells from peripheral blood mononuclear cells, sampled in the second trimester of pregnancy. The receptor comes from a female donor in good health, enrolled as a control in a pregnancy study. CDR3 sequence reads: CASRSLLVPYNEQFF. CDR3 in DNA: TGTGCCAGCAGATCCCTCCTAGTTCCCTACAATGAGCAGTTCTTC. Full variable domain (rest looked up from reference TRBV28 and TRBJ2-1): DVKVTQSSRYLVKRTGEKVFLECVQDMDHENMFWYRQDPGLGLRLIYFSYDVKMKEKGDIPEGYSVSREKKERFSLILESASTNQTSMYLCASRSLLVPYNEQFFGPGTRLTVL.